Each of the 4 T cell receptor beta chains below was sequenced from the same sample in a study of T cell changes during pregnancy in multiple sclerosis. Only in-frame clones appear in the TCRdb table, and some are missing; sequencing was by immunoSEQ multiplex PCR. The data show roughly 100,000 clones, 80% to 95% seen once. Sequences were derived from peripheral blood, sampled after pregnancy. These receptors originate from a female donor with multiple sclerosis, enrolled in a pregnancy study.

CDR3 residues: CASKGPGGSPLHF. The CDR3 DNA reads TGTGCCAGTAAGGGCCCGGGCGGGTCACCCCTCCACTTT. The V call is TRBV19, the J call TRBJ1-6, with D unresolved. V lost 7 bases and J 10 bases, leaving 14 bases between the germline ends. CDR1 LNHDA and CDR2 SQIVND come from the germline V gene (reference sequence). The CDR3 length is 13 residues.

V is TRBV9 and J is TRBJ2-7; tentatively, D is TRBD1 (6 bases). CDR1 and CDR2 from the germline V gene are SGDLS and YYNGEE. Trimming pared 4 bases from V and 3 bases from J, leaving 14 bases between. The length of the CDR3 is 14 residues. The CDR3 region has the DNA TGTGCCAGCAGCCCTGGACAGAACAGCTACGAGCAGTACTTC. Its translation is CASSPGQNSYEQYF.

CDR3 in DNA: TGCGCCAGCAGCTCGACAGGGGGCGTTTACGAGCAGTACTTC. Translated: CASSSTGGVYEQYF. This sequence joins TRBV5-1 and TRBJ2-7; 10 bases are a match to TRBD1. V dropped 3 bases and J dropped 4; count of bases not matched to a gene: 4. Germline CDR1 and CDR2: SGHRS and YFSETQ. This CDR3 has 14 residues. Complete variable domain (other parts from reference TRBV5-1 and TRBJ2-7): KAGVTQTPRYLIKTRGQQVTLSCSPISGHRSVSWYQQTPGQGLQFLFEYFSETQRNKGNFPGRFSGRQFSNSRSEMNVSTLELGDSALYLCASSSTGGVYEQYFGPGTRLTVT.

The chain is built from TRBV5-8 and TRBJ1-2, with D perhaps matching TRBD1 (6 bases). V lost 0 bases to trimming and J lost 5 bases, with 17 bases between them. Germline V gene sequence: CDR1 SGHTS, CDR2 YDEGEE. The CDR3 sequence is 16 residues long. The DNA of the CDR3 is TGTGCCAGCAGCTTGGGATTTACAGGGAGGGGGTATGGCTACACCTTC. Translated, it gives CASSLGFTGRGYGYTF.